The 5 T cell receptor beta chains below all came from one sample that was sequenced in a study (dated by TCRdb to between 2014 and 2017). To prepare the library, 5' RACE was applied. Sequencing relied on an Illumina MiSeq. TCRdb ran its own pipeline on the public reads, namely fastp trimming at Q25 and MiXCR clone calling, and kept in-frame beta chains. Every distinct CDR3 protein forms one entry, paired with its most common genes and DNA. The sample yields approximately 42,000 distinct CDR3 sequences; just under 30% were counted once. Roughly 3.5% of the sample is in the top ten clones. The sample comprised memory CD4+ T cells sorted from a lymph node. Explained via the paper, the cell subset or site label denotes: memory CD4+ T cells, CD4+CD45RO+CD25-. The receptors originated from a female donor with breast cancer.

V usage is TRBV5-1 and J usage is TRBJ1-2, with D perhaps matching TRBD1 (5 bases). The CDR3 spans 13 residues. Per germline, CDR1 SGHRS and CDR2 YFSETQ. V was clipped by 0 bases and J by 2 bases, with 5 bases between them. In nucleotides, the CDR3 is TGCGCCAGCAGCTTGGGACAGAACTATGGCTACACCTTC. It specifies CASSLGQNYGYTF.

The CDR3 sequence is CASSLALAGNSYEQYF. CDR3 nucleotide sequence: TGTGCCAGCAGCTTAGCGCTAGCGGGGAACTCCTACGAGCAGTACTTC. The V and J genes are TRBV7-9 and TRBJ2-7; 9 nucleotides match TRBD2. The CDR3 has 16 residues. CDR1 and CDR2 from the germline V gene are SEHNR and FQNEAQ (reference sequence). Trimming removed 0 bases from V and 0 bases from J; junction bases left unmatched: 3.

This clonotype occurred many times. This chain joins TRBV27 and TRBJ2-7, with TRBD1 matching 7 bases. CDR3 length: 13 amino acids. CDR1 MNHEY and CDR2 SMNVEV come from the germline V gene (reference sequence). V trimming: 6 bases; J trimming: 4 bases; junction bases outside the gene matches: 6. CDR3 residues: CASSDRVSYEQYF. The CDR3 bases are TGTGCCAGCAGCGACAGGGTTTCGTACGAGCAGTACTTC.

The V gene is TRBV4-2, the J gene TRBJ2-2; D is perhaps TRBD2 (6 bases). Germline values: CDR1 LGHNA, CDR2 YNFKEQ. Trimming removed 0 bases at V and 2 bases at J, with 19 bases between. CDR3 length: 19 amino acids. The CDR3: CASSQDERSGRGNTGELFF. The CDR3 DNA reads TGTGCCAGCAGCCAAGATGAACGCTCGGGGCGGGGTAACACCGGGGAGCTGTTTTTT.

This clonotype was observed a handful of times. This rearrangement joins TRBV5-1 to TRBJ2-1; 9 bases are shared with TRBD2. Germline values: CDR1 SGHRS, CDR2 YFSETQ. The CDR3 length is 15 residues. V lost 2 bases, J lost 5 bases, and 5 bases stayed unmatched. The CDR3 DNA follows: TGCGCCAGCAGCTTAAGTAGCGGGAGCCACAATGAGCAGTTCTTC. Its translation: CASSLSSGSHNEQFF.